The sequence of this T cell receptor (beta chain) was determined in a study of CD4 T cell repertoires in COVID-19. Across the whole study: CFSE-low cells expanded about nine days with IL-2, then restimulated with other coronavirus spikes. Study-wide findings and caveats: SARS-CoV and/or HKU1 spike cultures shared between roughly 6 and 28% of SARS-CoV-2 clonotypes. Two or all three memory subsets shared several highly expanded SARS-CoV-2-reactive clonotypes.

In the case of this clone: Its cognate antigen is unknown.

Trimming stripped 0 bases from V and 5 bases from J, with 11 bases between. The V gene's germline CDR1 is MNHEY and CDR2 SVGAGI. The length of the CDR3 is 14 residues. Samples came from patients recovered from mild-to-severe COVID-19. The protocol was immunoSEQ multiplex PCR, while the TCRdb copy is restricted to in-frame clones and leaves out a portion. Of approximately 75,000 clones listed, approximately 83% are singletons. The rearrangement links TRBV6-5 to TRBJ2-7; D unclear. The sequence derives from a human donor who had COVID-19. Here the sequenced sample was CD4+ T cells from peripheral blood, taken after recovery from COVID-19. CDR3 loop: CASSYSGLRDEQYF. CDR3 nucleotide sequence: TGTGCCAGCAGTTACTCCGGGCTCAGAGACGAGCAGTACTTC.